Below are 22 T cell receptor beta chains sequenced from a single sample in a study of shared clonotypes between healthy human individuals. Naivety among CD8 cells was defined by CD45RO negativity and positive CCR7 selection, thereby excluding terminally differentiated effector memory CD45RA+ cells. Some clones are missing from TCRdb's copy, which holds only in-frame ones; the method was immunoSEQ multiplex PCR. The repertoire holds some 1,900,000 clones, approximately 94% seen once, with 1% to 1.5% in the top ten. Sequenced sample: naive CD8+ T cells sorted from blood. These receptors all stem from a man aged 18 to 30 in good health.

This clone was counted once. Other DNA sequences from this sample encode an identical CDR3 as well. The rearrangement uses TRBV5-6 and TRBJ2-7; D not resolved. With 4 bases removed from V and 2 bases from J, the gap between germline ends came to 7 bases. Germline CDR1 is SGHDT and CDR2 is YYEEEE. There are 12 residues in the CDR3. CDR3 DNA sequence: TGTGCCAGCAGCACCGGAACCTACGAGCAGTACTTC. Residues: CASSTGTYEQYF.

Comments on this clone: The same CDR3 arises from other DNA sequences in this sample as well. This rearrangement joins TRBV6-5 to TRBJ1-6, with 7 bases aligning to TRBD1. J gave up 7 bases and V 0 bases, and 3 bases lay outside the gene matches. Germline V CDR1 and CDR2: MNHEY, SVGAGI. The CDR3 loop spans 15 amino acids. The CDR3 sequence: CASSYSQGPNSPLHF. CDR3 in DNA: TGTGCCAGCAGTTACTCACAGGGGCCCAATTCACCCCTCCACTTT.

The V call is TRBV28, the J call TRBJ2-3; 9 bases line up with TRBD2. Germline values: CDR1 MDHEN, CDR2 SYDVKM. V lost 4 bases and J lost 0; bases outside the gene matches: 8. CDR3 length equals 17 residues. DNA for the CDR3: TGTGCCAGCAGTTCCCGCCTAGCGGGGACCAGCACAGATACGCAGTATTTT. It encodes CASSSRLAGTSTDTQYF.

This clone has just one count. The chain combines TRBV27 with TRBJ1-6; D not certain. Trimming cost V 3 bases and J 10 bases, with 13 bases left between them. CDR3 length: 14 residues. CDR1 is MNHEY and CDR2 is SMNVEV in the germline V gene (reference sequence). This chain's CDR3 is CASSFVYSDSPLHF. The CDR3 DNA reads TGTGCCAGCAGTTTTGTCTATTCCGACTCACCCCTCCACTTT.

The chain's CDR3 is CATGLAGLSYEQYF. CDR3 sequence (DNA): TGTGCCACCGGACTAGCGGGCCTCTCCTACGAGCAGTACTTC. V is TRBV6-1 and J is TRBJ2-7, with 11 bases identical to TRBD2. Unmatched junction bases numbered 5, after V lost 10 bases and J lost 0 bases. CDR3 length equals 14 residues. CDR1 and CDR2 from the germline V gene are MNHNS and SASEGT.

The chain recombines TRBV19 with TRBJ2-2; D possibly corresponds to TRBD1 (6 bases). Trimming took 5 bases from V and 11 from J, leaving 15 bases between them. Germline CDR1 reads LNHDA; CDR2 reads SQIVND (reference sequence). The CDR3 is 13 residues long. The DNA for the CDR3 is TGTGCCAGTAGTCTCTCGACAGGAGGAGAGCTGTTTTTT. Translated, it gives CASSLSTGGELFF.

This clone came up a few times. This chain uses TRBV9 with TRBJ1-1; D is unclear. The CDR3 has 10 amino acids. CDR1 and CDR2 (germline): SGDLS, YYNGEE. Trimming took 7 bases from V and 3 from J, leaving 4 bases between them. CDR3 DNA sequence: TGTGCCAGCGGGGACACTGAAGCTTTCTTT. Residues: CASGDTEAFF. Filled out from reference TRBV9 and TRBJ1-1, the complete variable domain reads DSGVTQTPKHLITATGQRVTLRCSPRSGDLSVYWYQQSLDQGLQFLIQYYNGEERAKGNILERFSAQQFPDLHSELNLSSLELGDSALYFCASGDTEAFFGQGTRLTVV.

This chain uses TRBV7-8 with TRBJ1-4; D gene uncertain. Trimming took off 5 bases at V and 0 bases at J, with 22 bases between the two ends. CDR1 is SGHVS and CDR2 is FQNEAQ in the germline V gene. This CDR3 region has 19 residues. The CDR3 region is CASSPLGLGSYATNEKLFF. For the CDR3, the DNA is TGTGCCAGCAGCCCCCTTGGTCTCGGCAGTTATGCAACTAATGAAAAACTGTTTTTT.

This clone was picked up a small number of times. This sequence joins TRBV27 and TRBJ2-7, with D perhaps assigned TRBD1 or TRBD2 (6 bases each). The CDR3 extends over 14 amino acids. Germline-derived CDR1 and CDR2 are MNHEY and SMNVEV (reference sequence). The V gene lost 8 bases and the J gene lost 2 bases, with 16 bases spanning the gap. The CDR3 spells CASGGAGATYEQYF. The CDR3 DNA reads TGTGCCAGCGGAGGGGCAGGGGCTACCTACGAGCAGTACTTC.

The chain joins TRBV27 to TRBJ2-6, with D uncertain. The germline gives CDR1 MNHEY, CDR2 SMNVEV (reference sequence). With 1 base removed from V and 0 bases from J, the gap between germline ends came to 7 bases. This CDR3 has 16 residues. Here the CDR3 reads CASSLYTVSGANVLTF. The CDR3 region has the DNA TGTGCCAGCAGTTTATATACGGTCTCTGGGGCCAACGTCCTGACTTTC.

In the case of this clone: The sample has other DNA sequences that encode this CDR3 too. The chain recombines TRBV19 with TRBJ2-7, with D perhaps being TRBD1 or TRBD2 (6 bases each). Germline V CDR1 and CDR2: LNHDA, SQIVND (reference sequence). Trimming cost V 2 bases and J 1 base, with 9 bases left between them. The CDR3 extends over 14 amino acids. CDR3 coding DNA: TGTGCCAGTAGTATAAGGGGGGATTCCTACGAGCAGTACTTC. Translation gives CASSIRGDSYEQYF.

In its sample, this clone was seen once. The V and J genes are TRBV9 and TRBJ2-1; D is perhaps TRBD2 (5 bases). The CDR3 is made up of 16 amino acids. Trimming cost V 4 bases and J 6 bases, with 20 bases left between them. From germline, CDR1 is SGDLS and CDR2 YYNGEE. The CDR3 loop reads CASSPPRREMGNEQFF. The CDR3 coding sequence is TGTGCCAGCAGCCCCCCCCGAAGGGAGATGGGCAATGAGCAGTTCTTC.

V is TRBV7-6 and J is TRBJ2-3; the match to TRBD2 covers 8 bases. This CDR3 spans 15 amino acids. Germline loops: CDR1 SGHVS, CDR2 FNYEAQ. Trimming took 3 bases from V and 4 from J; bases not matched to a gene: 6. CDR3 loop: CASSLGLDGADTQYF. The DNA for the CDR3 is TGTGCCAGCAGCTTGGGACTAGATGGGGCAGATACGCAGTATTTT.

V usage is TRBV19 and J usage is TRBJ2-7; D perhaps matches TRBD2 (5 bases). Looked up from germline, CDR1 is LNHDA and CDR2 is SQIVND (reference sequence). There are 14 residues in the CDR3. Trimming stripped 3 bases from V and 2 bases from J, with 11 bases between. CDR3 amino acids: CASSMGWGAYEQYF. CDR3 DNA sequence: TGTGCCAGTAGTATGGGATGGGGAGCCTACGAGCAGTACTTC.

The rearrangement links TRBV4-3 to TRBJ2-7, with TRBD1 matching 8 bases. The CDR3 spans 15 residues. V lost 0 bases, J lost 2 bases, and 3 bases stayed unmatched. The germline V gene has CDR1 LGHNA and CDR2 YSLEER. In DNA, the CDR3 is TGCGCCAGCAGCCAAGAGACAGGGGCACCCTACGAGCAGTACTTC. Protein sequence: CASSQETGAPYEQYF.

This sequence joins TRBV4-1 and TRBJ2-2, with D possibly being TRBD2 (5 bases). Trimming pared 7 bases from V and 2 bases from J, leaving 11 bases between. This CDR3 has 14 residues. Looked up from germline, CDR1 is MGHRA and CDR2 is YSYEKL. Here the CDR3 reads CASTRAGNTGELFF. Here the CDR3 DNA reads TGCGCCAGCACCCGGGCGGGTAACACCGGGGAGCTGTTTTTT.

V and J are TRBV4-2 and TRBJ2-2; 9 nucleotides agree with TRBD2. Germline CDR1 reads LGHNA; CDR2 reads YNFKEQ. CDR3 length: 17 amino acids. J lost 6 bases, V lost 3 bases, and 11 bases had no gene match. In DNA form, the CDR3 reads TGTGCCAGCAGCCATTGGGTGGGGCTAGCGGGGCCCGGGGAGCTGTTTTTT. This translates into CASSHWVGLAGPGELFF.

This clone was picked up one time. This chain joins TRBV11-3 and TRBJ2-1; D gene uncertain. Trimming pared 5 bases from V and 5 bases from J, leaving 10 bases between. Germline loops: CDR1 SGHNT, CDR2 YENEEA. The length of the CDR3 is 13 residues. The CDR3 sequence is CASSLPPHNEQFF. The CDR3 DNA reads as TGTGCCAGCAGCCTCCCCCCCCACAATGAGCAGTTCTTC.

The J gene is TRBJ2-7, the V gene TRBV14; 7 bases map to TRBD1. The CDR3 contains 15 residues. Germline trimming cut 0 bases from V and 5 bases from J; bases unmatched to any gene: 7. The germline V gene has CDR1 SGHDN and CDR2 FVKESK. The CDR3 here is CASSQDPAGGDEQYF. DNA of the CDR3: TGTGCCAGCAGCCAAGATCCGGCAGGGGGAGACGAGCAGTACTTC.

Note on this clone: The sample carries other DNA sequences with the same CDR3. CDR3 protein: CASSLGGSGELFF. The CDR3 region has the DNA TGTGCCAGCAGCTTGGGGGGATCCGGGGAGCTGTTTTTT. V and J are TRBV5-6 and TRBJ2-2; D not resolved. Germline loops: CDR1 SGHDT, CDR2 YYEEEE. The CDR3 loop spans 13 amino acids. The V gene lost 0 bases and the J gene lost 6 bases, with 6 bases spanning the gap.

This rearrangement joins TRBV28 to TRBJ2-7, with 10 bases matching TRBD1. Germline CDR1 reads MDHEN; CDR2 reads SYDVKM. The length of the CDR3 is 15 residues. V lost 1 base, J lost 2 bases, and 2 bases stayed unmatched. Written as DNA, the CDR3 is TGTGCCAGCAGTTTATTAGGGACAGGGGCCTACGAGCAGTACTTC. This sequence encodes CASSLLGTGAYEQYF.

This clone has just one count. The chain combines TRBV30 with TRBJ2-2; weak D call: TRBD1 (5 bases). The CDR3 contains 15 residues. Trimming shortened V by 0 bases and J by 5 bases, and 13 bases separated the two germline ends. Germline V gene lookup returns CDR1 GTSNPN and CDR2 SVGIG (reference sequence). CDR3 residues: CAWSVSTESTGELFF. CDR3 nucleotide sequence: TGTGCCTGGAGTGTGTCGACAGAAAGTACCGGGGAGCTGTTTTTT.